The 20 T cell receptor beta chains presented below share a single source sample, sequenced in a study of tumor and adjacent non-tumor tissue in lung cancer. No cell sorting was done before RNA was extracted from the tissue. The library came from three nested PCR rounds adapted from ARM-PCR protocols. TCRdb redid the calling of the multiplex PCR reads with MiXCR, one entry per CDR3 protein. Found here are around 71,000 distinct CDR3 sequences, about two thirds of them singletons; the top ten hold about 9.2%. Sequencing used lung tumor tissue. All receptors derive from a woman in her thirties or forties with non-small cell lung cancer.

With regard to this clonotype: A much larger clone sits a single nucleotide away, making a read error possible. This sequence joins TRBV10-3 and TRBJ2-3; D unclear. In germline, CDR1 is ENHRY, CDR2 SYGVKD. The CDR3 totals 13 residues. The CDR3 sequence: CAVRNGPTDTQYF. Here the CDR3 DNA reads TGTGCCGTCAGGAACGGACCCACAGATACGCAGTATTTT.

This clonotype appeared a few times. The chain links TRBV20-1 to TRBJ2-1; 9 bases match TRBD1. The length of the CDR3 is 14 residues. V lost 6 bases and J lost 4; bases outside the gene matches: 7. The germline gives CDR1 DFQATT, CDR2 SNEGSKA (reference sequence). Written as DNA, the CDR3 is TGCAGTGCCAGCAGACAGGGGGGGTACAATGAGCAGTTCTTC. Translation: CSASRQGGYNEQFF.

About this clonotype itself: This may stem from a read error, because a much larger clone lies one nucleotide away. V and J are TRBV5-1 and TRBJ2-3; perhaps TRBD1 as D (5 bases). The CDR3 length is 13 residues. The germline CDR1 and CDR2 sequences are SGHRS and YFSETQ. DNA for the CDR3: TGCACCAGCACCATTGCGACAGCCGATACGCAGTATTTT. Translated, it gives CTSTIATADTQYF. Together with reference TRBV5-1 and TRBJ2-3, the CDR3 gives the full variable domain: KAGVTQTPRYLIKTRGQQVTLSCSPISGHRSVSWYQQTPGQGLQFLFEYFSETQRNKGNFPGRFSGRQFSNSRSEMNVSTLELGDSALYLCTSTIATADTQYFGPGTRLTVL.

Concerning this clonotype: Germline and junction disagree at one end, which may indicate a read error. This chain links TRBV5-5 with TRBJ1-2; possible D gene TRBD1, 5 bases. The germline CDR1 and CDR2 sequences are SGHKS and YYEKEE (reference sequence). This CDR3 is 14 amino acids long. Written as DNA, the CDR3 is TGTGCCAGCAGTTTGGCCTGGGAAAGGACAGGCTACACCTTC. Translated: CASSLAWERTGYTF.

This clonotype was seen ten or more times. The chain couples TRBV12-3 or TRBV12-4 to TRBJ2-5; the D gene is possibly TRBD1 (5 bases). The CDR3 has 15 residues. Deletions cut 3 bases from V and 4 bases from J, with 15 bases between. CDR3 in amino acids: CASSFPQGRRETQYF. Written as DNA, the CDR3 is TGTGCCAGCAGTTTTCCTCAGGGAAGGCGAGAGACCCAGTACTTC.

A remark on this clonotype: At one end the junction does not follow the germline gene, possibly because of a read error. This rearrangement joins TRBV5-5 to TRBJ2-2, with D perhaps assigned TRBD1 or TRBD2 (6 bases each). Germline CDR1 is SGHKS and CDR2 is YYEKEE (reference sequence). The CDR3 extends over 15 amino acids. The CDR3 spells CANLPGAANTGELFF. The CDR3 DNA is TGTGCCAACCTGCCGGGGGCCGCGAACACCGGGGAGCTATTTTTT.

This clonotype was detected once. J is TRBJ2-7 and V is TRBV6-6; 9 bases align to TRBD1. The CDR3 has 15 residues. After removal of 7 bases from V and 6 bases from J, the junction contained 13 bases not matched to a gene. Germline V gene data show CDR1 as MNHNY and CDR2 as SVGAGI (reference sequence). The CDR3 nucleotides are TGTGCCAGCAACGGGGGACAGGGTGTAAACATCGAGCAGTACTTC. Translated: CASNGGQGVNIEQYF.

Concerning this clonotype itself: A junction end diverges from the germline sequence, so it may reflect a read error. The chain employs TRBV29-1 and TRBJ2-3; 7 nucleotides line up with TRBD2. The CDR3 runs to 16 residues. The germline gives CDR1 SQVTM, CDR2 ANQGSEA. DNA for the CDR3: TGTAGCGTTCAGGGCCTCCGACTACTAGCGACAGATACGCAGTATTTT. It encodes CSVQGLRLLATDTQYF.

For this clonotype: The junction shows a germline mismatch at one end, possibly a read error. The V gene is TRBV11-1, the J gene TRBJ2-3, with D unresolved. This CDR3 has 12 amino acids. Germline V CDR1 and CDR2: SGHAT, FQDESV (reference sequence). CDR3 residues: CTSSPGGDTQCF. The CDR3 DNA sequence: TGTACCAGCAGCCCCGGTGGCGATACGCAGTGTTTC.

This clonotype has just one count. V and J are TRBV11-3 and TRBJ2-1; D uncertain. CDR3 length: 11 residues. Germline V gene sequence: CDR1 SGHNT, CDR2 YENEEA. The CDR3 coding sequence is TGTGTTAGCAGCTTAGACGCAAACCAGTTCTTC. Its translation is CVSSLDANQFF.

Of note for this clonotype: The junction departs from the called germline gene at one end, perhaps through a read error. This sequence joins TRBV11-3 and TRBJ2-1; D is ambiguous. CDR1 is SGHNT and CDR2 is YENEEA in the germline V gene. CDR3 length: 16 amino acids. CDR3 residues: CASSLGTLPLKNEQFF. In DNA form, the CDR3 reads TGTGCCAGCAGCTTAGGAACCCTACCACTGAAGAATGAGCAGTTCTTT.

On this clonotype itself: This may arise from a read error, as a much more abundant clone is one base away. CDR3 nucleotide sequence: TGTGCCAGCAGCCAGGGGTTCTACACTGAAGTTTTCTTT. Its protein product is CASSQGFYTEVFF. The V call is TRBV28, the J call TRBJ1-1, with D tentatively TRBD1 (6 bases). Germline V gene data show CDR1 as MDHEN and CDR2 as SYDVKM. The CDR3 contains 13 residues.

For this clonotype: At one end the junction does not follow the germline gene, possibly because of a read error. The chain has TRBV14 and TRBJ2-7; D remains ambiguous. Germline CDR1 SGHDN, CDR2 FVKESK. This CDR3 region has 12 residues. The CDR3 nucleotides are TGTGCCAGCAGCCTAGTGTTCTACGAGCAGCACTTC. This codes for CASSLVFYEQHF. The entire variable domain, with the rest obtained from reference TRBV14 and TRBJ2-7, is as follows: EAGVTQFPSHSVIEKGQTVTLRCDPISGHDNLYWYRRVMGKEIKFLLHFVKESKQDESGMPNNRFLAERTGGTYSTLKVQPAELEDSGVYFCASSLVFYEQHFGPGTRLTVT.

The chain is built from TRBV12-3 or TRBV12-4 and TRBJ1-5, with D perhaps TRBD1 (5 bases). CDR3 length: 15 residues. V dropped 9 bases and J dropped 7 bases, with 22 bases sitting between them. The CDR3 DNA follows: TGTGCCAGAAGTCTGATACAGGACCTCGGGCAGCCCCAGCATTTT. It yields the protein CARSLIQDLGQPQHF.

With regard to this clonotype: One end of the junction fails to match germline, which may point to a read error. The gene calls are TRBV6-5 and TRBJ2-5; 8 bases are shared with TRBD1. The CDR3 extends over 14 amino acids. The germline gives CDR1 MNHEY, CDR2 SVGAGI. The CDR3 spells CAPLRDRSWENQYF. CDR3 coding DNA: TGTGCCCCCCTGCGGGACAGGAGCTGGGAGAACCAGTACTTC.

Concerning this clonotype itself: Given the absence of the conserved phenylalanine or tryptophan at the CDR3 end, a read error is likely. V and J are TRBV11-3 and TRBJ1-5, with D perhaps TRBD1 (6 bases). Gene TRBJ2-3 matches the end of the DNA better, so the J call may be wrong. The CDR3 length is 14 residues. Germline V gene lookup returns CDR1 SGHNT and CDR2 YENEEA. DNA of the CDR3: TGTGCCAGCAGCTTTACACAGGGTGGTCATGCCCAGTATTCT. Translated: CASSFTQGGHAQYS.

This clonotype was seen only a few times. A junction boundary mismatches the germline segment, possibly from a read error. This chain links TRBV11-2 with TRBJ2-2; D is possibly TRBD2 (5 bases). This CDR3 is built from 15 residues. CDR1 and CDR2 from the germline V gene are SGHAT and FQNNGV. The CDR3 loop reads CANSPENQNIGELFF. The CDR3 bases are TGTGCCAACAGCCCCGAAAATCAGAACATCGGGGAGCTATTTTTT.

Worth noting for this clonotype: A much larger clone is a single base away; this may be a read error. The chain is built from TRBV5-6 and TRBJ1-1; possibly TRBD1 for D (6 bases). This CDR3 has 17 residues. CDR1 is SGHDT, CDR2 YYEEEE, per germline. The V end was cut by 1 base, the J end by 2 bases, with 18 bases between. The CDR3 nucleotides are TGTGCCAGCAGCTTGTTAGGGTTCGGGGGCAAAAACACTGAAGCTTTCTTT. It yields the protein CASSLLGFGGKNTEAFF.

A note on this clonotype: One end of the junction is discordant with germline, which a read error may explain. This CDR3 reads CASSYGTSSYNELFF. For the CDR3, the DNA is TGTGCCAGCAGTTATGGGACTAGCAGTTACAATGAGCTGTTCTTC. The gene calls are TRBV6-5 and TRBJ2-1; 9 positions match TRBD2. Per the germline V gene, CDR1 is MNHEY and CDR2 is SVGAGI. The CDR3 is made up of 15 amino acids.

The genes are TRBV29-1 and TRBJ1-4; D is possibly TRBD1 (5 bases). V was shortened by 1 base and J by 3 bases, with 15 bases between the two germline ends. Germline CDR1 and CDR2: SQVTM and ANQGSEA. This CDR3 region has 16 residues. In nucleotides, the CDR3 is TGCAGCGTTGAAGGGGGGGTGGAGGCATCTAATGAAAAACTGTTTTTT. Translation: CSVEGGVEASNEKLFF.